Detailed here is one T cell receptor (beta chain). Its antigen is as yet unknown. The CDR3 has 12 amino acids. Germline CDR1 reads PRHDT; CDR2 reads FYEKMQ (reference sequence). Trimming pared 5 bases from V and 3 bases from J, leaving 5 bases between. This specimen comes from a study of OX40 agonist ivuxolimab in advanced cancers. Study-wide results and limits: Expanded clones tended on average to be more numerous among CD8+ T cells than CD4+.

Method: immunoSEQ multiplex PCR; TCRdb's copy keeps in-frame clones and lacks some. The table shows about 120,000 clones, with 85% to 90% occurring only once. The clonotype was recovered from an adult with an advanced solid tumor such as melanoma, head and neck, liver or kidney cancer. The specimen comprised CD4+ or CD8+ T cells sorted from blood, sampled in a trial of the OX40 agonist ivuxolimab. The V call is TRBV13, the J call TRBJ2-1; no definite D call. CDR3 residues: CASSPGYNEQFF. Here the CDR3 DNA reads TGTGCCAGCAGCCCCGGCTACAATGAGCAGTTCTTC.